This T cell receptor (beta chain) was documented in a study of cytomegalovirus exposure and HLA in healthy donors. PCR primers comprised 60 Vbeta and 13 Jbeta primers. TCRdb keeps only in-frame clones here, not all; method: immunoSEQ multiplex PCR. The table records about 190,000 clones, roughly 80% of them present only once. Healthy people donating bone marrow made up the donors. With V trimmed by 0 bases and J by 2 bases, 4 bases remained unmatched. The CDR3 contains 15 residues. Germline CDR1 is SGHRS and CDR2 is YFSETQ. Findings and limits, study-wide: Most TCR sequences were uncommon, yet certain public TCRs appeared in many donors. The CMV antigen specificity of a few CMV-associated chains was confirmed through in vitro analysis. It was about 150 TCR beta chains that were listed as cytomegalovirus-associated.

Remarks on this clone: What it binds is not known.

This receptor was obtained from a man in his forties or fifties in good health and CMV-seropositive. The source material was PBMCs. The rearrangement joins TRBV5-1 to TRBJ2-7; TRBD1 matches at 8 bases. CDR3 amino acids: CASSLAGQGTYEQYF. The CDR3 bases are TGCGCCAGCAGCTTGGCAGGACAGGGAACCTACGAGCAGTACTTC.